This T cell receptor beta chain originates from a study of OX40 agonist ivuxolimab in advanced cancers. Study-level background: Ivuxolimab was a fully human IgG2 agonistic monoclonal antibody targeting the costimulatory receptor OX40 (CD134). Partial responses occurred in three dose-escalation patients, of whom one had hepatocellular carcinoma and two had cutaneous melanoma. Intravenous ivuxolimab was administered to patients every 2 weeks at six dose levels: 0.01, 0.1, 0.3, 1.5, 3 and 10 mg/kg. Of the approximately 50 dose-escalation patients, hepatocellular carcinoma was present in some 19, melanoma in around 15, renal cell carcinoma in 9 and head and neck cancer in 9. In the dose-escalation cohort, roughly 82% of patients were male, and the mean age was roughly 60 years with a range of roughly 23 to 79. The monotherapy dose-escalation portion (N of about 57 patients) of the phase I ivuxolimab trial is reported in the paper. Peripheral TCRbeta sequencing aimed to test whether ivuxolimab altered TCR sequence diversity and caused clonal T-cell expansion. Patients were allowed to have had prior anti-PD-1, anti-PD-L1 or anti-CTLA-4 therapy, and less than 45% of the dose-escalation patients had previously received checkpoint inhibitors.

Patients with a history of autoimmune disease or receiving systemic immunosuppression were excluded from the trial. In every dose cohort, peripheral blood was drawn for TCR sequencing at baseline, cycle 4 day 1, and cycle 7 day 1. Samples were obtained from an open-label, multicenter, first-in-human phase I dose-escalation trial of ivuxolimab. The trial enrolled adults with locally advanced or metastatic head and neck squamous cell, hepatocellular, melanoma or renal cell carcinoma. Before TCR sequencing, CD4+ T cells and CD8+ T cells were sorted from peripheral blood as separate populations. A single count supports this clone. This receptor's antigen is unknown. Base-call qualities are not available, and no considerably larger clone is one nucleotide away. The germline V gene provides CDR1 SGHDN and CDR2 FVKESK. V has 4 bases trimmed and J has 0 bases trimmed; junction bases matching no gene number 5. Inclusive of the bounding cysteine and phenylalanine, the CDR3 is 16 residues long. Just the 48-base CDR3 DNA is kept, in frame starting at base 1.

For sequencing of the TCRbeta CDR3 region, genomic DNA was extracted from the sorted cells. TCRbeta CDR3 regions were sequenced using the immunoSEQ Assay. What TCRdb holds here is the immuneACCESS table cut down to in-frame rearrangements. Part of the clones is not present; checked against another copy, under half of the missing clones reflect an unresolved V gene, and the others are unexplained. Counted in this sample were roughly 74,000 clones; roughly 80% of them appeared once. Around 2.1% of the sample belongs to the ten largest clones. On the study overall, not on this receptor specifically: In partial responders in the 0.1-3.0 mg/kg groups, normalized peripheral clonal expansion was found to be among the lowest, especially among CD8+ T cells. Which antigens the clonally expanded peripheral T cells were specific for was not determined. Low levels of normalized T-cell clonal expansion were also seen in some patients who did not respond. After ivuxolimab, CD8+ T cells had more expanded clones than CD4+ T cells on average. At doses from 0.1 to 3.0 mg/kg, clonal expansion was seen in both CD4+ and CD8+ blood T cells between baseline and week 6.

Here the sequenced sample was CD4+ or CD8+ T cells sorted from blood, taken in a trial of the OX40 agonist ivuxolimab. Recombination linked TRBV14 to TRBJ2-4; TRBD1 aligns with 8 central bases. The TCR sequence derives from an adult with an advanced solid tumor such as melanoma, head and neck, liver or kidney cancer. The nucleotide sequence is TGTGCCAGCAGCCCGCGGACAGGGATAGCCAAAAACATTCAGTACTTC. Its product reads: CASSPRTGIAKNIQYF.